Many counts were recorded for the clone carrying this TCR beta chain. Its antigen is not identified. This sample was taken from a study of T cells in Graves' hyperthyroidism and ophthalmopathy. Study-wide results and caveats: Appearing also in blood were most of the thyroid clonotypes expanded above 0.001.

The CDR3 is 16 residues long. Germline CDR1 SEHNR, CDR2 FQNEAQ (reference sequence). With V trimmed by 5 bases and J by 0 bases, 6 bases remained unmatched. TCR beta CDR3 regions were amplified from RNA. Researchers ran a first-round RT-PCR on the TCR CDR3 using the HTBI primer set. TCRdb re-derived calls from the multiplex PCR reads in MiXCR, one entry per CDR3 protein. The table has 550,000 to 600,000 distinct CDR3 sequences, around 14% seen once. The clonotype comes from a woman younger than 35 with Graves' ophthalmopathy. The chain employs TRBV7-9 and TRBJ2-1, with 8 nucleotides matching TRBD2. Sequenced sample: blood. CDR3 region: CASSRIAGSSYNEQFF. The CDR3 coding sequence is TGTGCCAGCAGCCGGATAGCGGGGAGCTCCTACAATGAGCAGTTCTTC.